These 18 T cell receptor beta chains originate from one sample sequenced in a study of T-cell reconstitution after alpha-beta-depleted transplantation in children. The TCRbeta library incorporated unique molecular identifiers. In TCRdb, the PCR reads were re-called with MiXCR into one record per CDR3 protein. The table lists around 440,000 distinct CDR3 sequences, about 16% of them singletons. Sequenced here: PBMCs, mostly from graft donor cells, sampled 360 days after TCRalphabeta/CD19-depleted stem cell transplant. The receptors derive from a boy younger than two who had a stem cell transplant for Wiskott-Aldrich syndrome, so the T cells may come from the graft donor.

The gene calls are TRBV20-1 and TRBJ2-2; 12 bases match TRBD1. V was clipped by 3 bases and J by 6 bases; unmatched bases: 11. Germline CDR1 reads DFQATT; CDR2 reads SNEGSKA (reference sequence). CDR3 length equals 17 residues. The CDR3 reads CSASDPGQGAPAGELFF. The CDR3 DNA reads TGCAGTGCTAGTGACCCGGGACAGGGGGCGCCGGCCGGGGAGCTGTTTTTT.

The chain joins TRBV19 to TRBJ2-6, with a possible D match to TRBD2 (5 bases). The CDR3 extends over 17 amino acids. The V and J ends lost 3 bases and 0 bases respectively, with 12 bases between them. Germline lookup yields CDR1 LNHDA and CDR2 SQIVND (reference sequence). CDR3 sequence: CASSIRGSNSGANVLTF. CDR3 sequence (DNA): TGTGCCAGTAGTATCCGTGGGAGCAACTCTGGGGCCAACGTCCTGACTTTC. The variable domain in full, completed from reference TRBV19 and TRBJ2-6, reads DGGITQSPKYLFRKEGQNVTLSCEQNLNHDAMYWYRQDPGQGLRLIYYSQIVNDFQKGDIAEGYSVSREKKESFPLTVTSAQKNPTAFYLCASSIRGSNSGANVLTFGAGSRLTVL.

V usage is TRBV7-9 and J usage is TRBJ1-4; D is ambiguous. Germline V gives CDR1 SEHNR, CDR2 FQNEAQ (reference sequence). The CDR3 spans 14 residues. Trimming removed 7 bases at V and 8 bases at J, with 17 bases between. The CDR3, as DNA: TGTGCCAGCATCTCCCCGGAGGAGGGCGAAAAACTGTTTTTT. Translated, it gives CASISPEEGEKLFF.

This clonotype was counted a few times. The chain uses TRBV11-3 and TRBJ2-5, with D uncertain. The CDR3 is 15 amino acids. Trimming shortened V by 0 bases and J by 0 bases, and 8 bases separated the two germline ends. Germline V lookup: CDR1 SGHNT, CDR2 YENEEA. The CDR3 sequence is CASSLDARYQETQYF. The CDR3 DNA reads as TGTGCCAGCAGCTTAGACGCAAGGTACCAAGAGACCCAGTACTTC.

The chain employs TRBV18 and TRBJ1-4; possibly TRBD1 for D (5 bases). The CDR3 consists of 15 residues. Trimming shortened V by 3 bases and J by 8 bases, and 16 bases separated the two germline ends. CDR1 is KGHSH, CDR2 LQKENI, per germline. The CDR3 DNA follows: TGTGCCAGCTCACCGGTCCAGGGTCGCGAAGAAAAACTGTTTTTT. As protein: CASSPVQGREEKLFF. The entire variable domain, with the rest obtained from reference TRBV18 and TRBJ1-4, is as follows: NAGVMQNPRHLVRRRGQEARLRCSPMKGHSHVYWYRQLPEEGLKFMVYLQKENIIDESGMPKERFSAEFPKEGPSILRIQQVVRGDSAAYFCASSPVQGREEKLFFGSGTQLSVL.

The table lists this clonotype with a few counts. The rearrangement links TRBV6-2 or TRBV6-3 to TRBJ2-5, with TRBD2 as a possible D gene (6 bases). V was trimmed by 5 bases and J by 3 bases, leaving 13 bases between them. This CDR3 region has 14 residues. The germline V gene encodes CDR1 MNHEY and CDR2 SVGEGT. The CDR3 loop reads CASSKGLIKETQYF. In DNA, the CDR3 is TGTGCCAGCAGTAAGGGACTTATCAAAGAGACCCAGTACTTC.

The CDR3 DNA reads TGTGCCAGCTCACCACAGGGCCAAGGTCAGCCCCAGCATTTT. Its translation: CASSPQGQGQPQHF. The chain has TRBV18 and TRBJ1-5; unclear D gene. Germline loops: CDR1 KGHSH, CDR2 LQKENI. This CDR3 spans 14 amino acids. Trimming left V 1 base short and J 6 bases short, with 10 bases between.

This clonotype has more than one count but fewer than ten. This chain uses TRBV5-1 with TRBJ2-1; D is ambiguous. Trimming removed 1 base from V and 6 bases from J, with 8 bases in between. Germline assignment: CDR1 SGHRS and CDR2 YFSETQ. CDR3 length: 13 amino acids. In nucleotides, the CDR3 is TGCGCCAGCAGCTTGCCTACAACCAATGAGCAGTTCTTC. Its translation is CASSLPTTNEQFF. Full variable domain (outside the CDR3, taken from reference TRBV5-1 and TRBJ2-1): KAGVTQTPRYLIKTRGQQVTLSCSPISGHRSVSWYQQTPGQGLQFLFEYFSETQRNKGNFPGRFSGRQFSNSRSEMNVSTLELGDSALYLCASSLPTTNEQFFGPGTRLTVL.

This clonotype was seen a few times. The genes are TRBV5-3 and TRBJ2-1; TRBD2 aligns across 9 bases. TRBV5-3 is an open reading frame whose function is uncertain. V was pared by 0 bases and J by 2 bases, with 0 bases of the junction left unmatched. This CDR3 has 15 amino acids. The CDR3 region is CARSLGLAAYNEQFF. The CDR3 DNA follows: TGTGCCAGAAGCTTGGGACTAGCGGCCTACAATGAGCAGTTCTTC.

This clonotype was counted between two and nine times. The J gene is TRBJ2-7, the V gene TRBV29-1; either TRBD1 or TRBD2 may fit D (5 bases each). Looked up from germline, CDR1 is SQVTM and CDR2 is ANQGSEA. CDR3 length equals 11 residues. Trimming pared 4 bases from V and 5 bases from J, leaving 9 bases between. For the CDR3, the DNA is TGCAGCGTTGGAAGAGGGGACGAGCAGTACTTC. Translation gives CSVGRGDEQYF.

The gene calls are TRBV7-9 and TRBJ2-7; TRBD1 agrees at 8 bases. The length of the CDR3 is 14 residues. The germline V gene encodes CDR1 SEHNR and CDR2 FQNEAQ (reference sequence). The J segment lost 3 bases and the V segment lost 3 bases, leaving 4 bases of the junction unmatched. The CDR3 DNA is TGTGCCAGCAGCTTTGGACAGGGCCACTACGAGCAGTACTTC. This translates into CASSFGQGHYEQYF. The full variable domain, rest sourced from reference TRBV7-9 and TRBJ2-7, is DTGVSQNPRHKITKRGQNVTFRCDPISEHNRLYWYRQTLGQGPEFLTYFQNEAQLEKSRLLSDRFSAERPKGSFSTLEIQRTEQGDSAMYLCASSFGQGHYEQYFGPGTRLTVT.

This clonotype came up a few times. CDR3 nucleotides: TGTGCCAGCAGTAAAGGGAAAGGAATCCTACCGGAGCAGTACTTC. This translates into CASSKGKGILPEQYF. This rearrangement joins TRBV25-1 to TRBJ2-7; D unclear. The CDR3 totals 15 residues. V shed 5 bases and J shed 7 bases, with 21 bases lying between them. Germline CDR1 is MGHDK and CDR2 is SYGVNS.

This clonotype was detected a few times. The chain links TRBV6-5 to TRBJ2-2; D unresolved. The CDR3 contains 15 residues. V was clipped by 2 bases and J by 2 bases, with 9 bases between them. CDR1 is MNHEY and CDR2 is SVGAGI in the germline V gene. In nucleotides, the CDR3 is TGTGCCAGCAGTTACGGAGCAGTAAACACCGGGGAGCTGTTTTTT. Amino acid sequence: CASSYGAVNTGELFF.

The rearrangement links TRBV11-2 to TRBJ1-1, with D tentatively TRBD1 (6 bases). Trimming took 3 bases from V and 7 from J, leaving 18 bases between them. This CDR3 spans 15 amino acids. The V gene's germline CDR1 is SGHAT and CDR2 FQNNGV. In DNA form, the CDR3 reads TGTGCCAGCAGCTTGCTTAGGACAGCACCCAATGAAGCTTTCTTT. This codes for CASSLLRTAPNEAFF.

In its sample, this clonotype was seen a few times. This rearrangement joins TRBV20-1 to TRBJ2-3; 7 nucleotides match TRBD2. The trim removed 2 bases at V and 4 bases at J, leaving 12 bases unmatched. This CDR3 is 16 amino acids long. Germline V gene data show CDR1 as DFQATT and CDR2 as SNEGSKA (reference sequence). The CDR3 sequence is CSARFIGGRDSDTQYF. The DNA for the CDR3 is TGCAGTGCTAGATTCATCGGCGGGAGAGACTCAGATACGCAGTATTTT.

The CDR3: CASSPTQGNYGYTF. In nucleotides, the CDR3 is TGCGCCAGCAGCCCGACCCAGGGTAACTATGGCTACACCTTC. V gene TRBV5-1 combines with J gene TRBJ1-2; possibly TRBD1 for D (5 bases). V lost 4 bases and J lost 1, with 11 bases in between. The CDR3 has 14 residues. Germline-derived CDR1 and CDR2 are SGHRS and YFSETQ. The entire variable domain, with the rest obtained from reference TRBV5-1 and TRBJ1-2, is as follows: KAGVTQTPRYLIKTRGQQVTLSCSPISGHRSVSWYQQTPGQGLQFLFEYFSETQRNKGNFPGRFSGRQFSNSRSEMNVSTLELGDSALYLCASSPTQGNYGYTFGSGTRLTVV.

This chain connects TRBV11-2 to TRBJ2-7, with D possibly TRBD2 on 6 matching bases. This CDR3 region has 16 residues. The germline V and J ends were trimmed by 3 bases and 0 bases, with 15 bases remaining between them. CDR1 and CDR2 (germline): SGHAT, FQNNGV. The CDR3 DNA is TGTGCCAGCAGCTTGACGGGGGATTGGGGCTCCTACGAGCAGTACTTC. As protein: CASSLTGDWGSYEQYF.

There are many counts of this clonotype. The chain combines TRBV5-1 with TRBJ2-4; no definite D call. Germline loops: CDR1 SGHRS, CDR2 YFSETQ. The CDR3 has 17 residues. The V gene lost 2 bases and the J gene lost 0 bases, with 15 bases spanning the gap. In DNA form, the CDR3 reads TGCGCCAGCAGCTTCGGGCAGGCAGTACTAGCCAAAAACATTCAGTACTTC. Translating gives CASSFGQAVLAKNIQYF. Complete variable domain (other parts from reference TRBV5-1 and TRBJ2-4): KAGVTQTPRYLIKTRGQQVTLSCSPISGHRSVSWYQQTPGQGLQFLFEYFSETQRNKGNFPGRFSGRQFSNSRSEMNVSTLELGDSALYLCASSFGQAVLAKNIQYFGAGTRLSVL.